This T cell receptor beta chain appears in the sequencing data of a study of Graves' ophthalmopathy and Graves' hyperthyroidism (dated by TCRdb to 2017 to 2018). In terms of the full investigation: Stable hyperthyroidism was defined as no progression to ophthalmopathy within 18 months of follow-up. The study used TCR beta repertoire signatures to distinguish Graves' ophthalmopathy from Graves' hyperthyroidism and to predict progression to ophthalmopathy. In total, 135 blood samples were TCR-sequenced: approximately 40 ophthalmopathy, approximately 80 hyperthyroidism and approximately 17 hyperthyroidism-to-ophthalmopathy patients. A discovery set of 100 patients (roughly 43 ophthalmopathy, about 58 stable hyperthyroidism) was enrolled to explore V-J signatures distinguishing ophthalmopathy from hyperthyroidism. An independent validation cohort was composed of approximately 18 hyperthyroidism patients and over 15 patients who later progressed from hyperthyroidism to ophthalmopathy. In roughly 6 hyperthyroidism patients, the T-cell repertoire of thyroid tissue was compared with the T-cell repertoire of blood. Following sampling, methimazole starting at 30 mg daily was administered to hyperthyroidism patients, and high-dose intravenous methylprednisolone was administered to ophthalmopathy patients. General conclusions and limits of the study: Most expanded thyroid clonotypes with a frequency above 0.001 also appeared in blood, which suggests that blood repertoires may reflect the immune response in the thyroid. In validation, the model predicted ophthalmopathy progression with about 64% sensitivity and about 73% specificity; some 13 predicted patients were CT-confirmed with GO in a median of 6.5 months. Sample size was not predetermined statistically, and investigators were not blinded to group allocation. The 13-signature model separated ophthalmopathy from stable hyperthyroidism with about 86% sensitivity and about 84% specificity in cross-validation, and 80%/75% in the test set.

Trimming removed 4 bases from V and 3 bases from J, leaving 10 bases between the germline ends. The CDR3, from cysteine to phenylalanine, totals 13 residues. Only CDR3 DNA remains: 39 bases, in frame from the first base. CDR1 and CDR2 were assigned from the germline V gene (reference sequence) as DFQATT and SNEGSKA. There are many counts of this clonotype. Its antigen has not been determined. No base-level quality is on record; no much larger clone is a single base apart. For repertoire sequencing, the TCR beta CDR3 regions were amplified from RNA transcripts. A first-round RT-PCR used HTBI primers with the Qiagen OneStep RT-PCR kit, followed by a second-round multiplex PCR, size selection and purification. Libraries were sequenced paired-end with 100 bp reads on an Illumina HiSeq2000. In the paper's pipeline: SOAPnuke was used to process the reads, throwing out any read that had adapters, had uncalled bases, had a mean Phred below 15, or lacked an exact constant-primer or identifier match. COPE v1.2.5 was used to merge high-quality paired reads. Each unique nucleotide sequence was treated as a clonotype, and MiTCR v1.1 was used to align the clonotypes to the IMGT TRB V, D and J references. The analysis was limited to V-J combinations with a frequency above 0.0001, which together covered around 99% of the repertoires. For each V-J combination, a TCR clonal expansion and chaos score was defined as F50 clonal expansion divided by the chaos observed in the TCRdist matrix. Welch's t-statistics and random forest were used to narrow the features down to around twelve V-J combinations, which were then fed into a naive Bayes classifier. The similarity between thyroid and blood repertoires was quantified using the Morisita-Horn index. TCRdb applied fastp at Q25 and MiXCR to the public reads, then kept only in-frame beta chains. CDR3 protein sequences are deduplicated, and each keeps its most common genes and DNA. TCRdb, not the authors, supplied the V and J calls. The sample table holds 450,000 to 600,000 distinct CDR3 sequences, of which approximately 37% were seen once. The leading ten clones occupy about 4% of the sample.

Hyperthyroidism patients were newly diagnosed, were aged 18 to 65 years, and had a disease duration under 2 months. Anyone with other autoimmune diseases, uncontrolled infections, pregnancy or lactation was excluded from the study. Clinical symptoms, serum thyroxine, TRAb, thyroid ultrasound and orbital computed tomography formed the basis of the diagnosis. Total RNA was extracted using Trizol reagent, and RNA quality was checked on an Agilent 2100 Bioanalyzer. The sample comprised peripheral blood or thyroid tissue (not recorded which). The chain is assembled from TRBV20-1 and TRBJ1-5, with a tentative D gene TRBD1 over 6 matching bases. This TCR was recovered from an adult man with Graves' hyperthyroidism. The DNA sequence follows: TGCAGTGCTAAACAGGGTCCCAATCAGCCCCAGCATTTT. Translated, this gives CSAKQGPNQPQHF.